This T cell receptor beta chain was identified in a study of type 1 and type 2 diabetes patients. Trimming left V 6 bases short and J 0 bases short, with 9 bases between. Per the germline V gene, CDR1 is MNHEY and CDR2 is SMNVEV (reference sequence). The CDR3 contains 13 residues. PCR was run on genomic DNA. Multiplex PCR with 30 forward and 13 reverse primers amplified the TCR beta CDR3. TCRdb redid the calling of the multiplex PCR reads with MiXCR, one entry per CDR3 protein. Found here are around 300,000 distinct CDR3 sequences, roughly 48% of them singletons; the top ten hold roughly 15%. Source material: peripheral blood mononuclear cells (PBMCs). The gene calls are TRBV27 and TRBJ2-7, with D possibly being TRBD2 (5 bases). The clonotype was recovered from a man younger than 35 with type 2 diabetes. CDR3 residues: CASSPDFSYEQYF. The CDR3 DNA is TGTGCCAGCAGCCCGGACTTCTCCTACGAGCAGTACTTC.